This TCR beta chain was sequenced during a study of blood T cell repertoires in COVID-19. Study summary: Specimens from acute and convalescent COVID-19 originated in the United States, Italy and Spain. The analysed material was cDNA or gDNA that came from T cells, B-cell-depleted T cells, or PBMCs.

Original methodology: Reference gene primer amplification gave estimated nucleated cell counts. Sequenced by immunoSEQ multiplex PCR; TCRdb stores in-frame clones only, minus some. From that table come the V and J calls and clone size; the DNA was used to work out D and trimming. The sample shows around 30,000 clones, roughly 84% of them seen only once. The CDR3 spans 14 residues. Germline CDR1 and CDR2: SGHTA and FQGNSA. V was clipped by 5 bases and J by 8 bases, with 16 bases between them. The sample comprised peripheral blood. V gene TRBV7-2 combines with J gene TRBJ1-5, with D maybe TRBD1 (6 bases). This clonotype was sampled from a man aged 55 to 70 with active COVID-19. CDR3: CASSPVQGIEPQHF. The CDR3 DNA reads TGTGCCAGCAGCCCTGTGCAGGGGATTGAGCCCCAGCATTTT.